Listed below are T cell receptor beta chains from one sample, sequenced in a study of cytomegalovirus exposure and HLA in healthy donors. The table came from immunoSEQ multiplex PCR; TCRdb's copy has only in-frame clones and leaves some out. This table has around 120,000 clones, about nine tenths appearing once. The specimen sequenced was PBMCs. All receptors derive from a man aged 18-30 years in good health and CMV-seronegative. The CDR3 runs from the conserved cysteine through the conserved F or W. Fields, in order: J gene, D gene, clone size, V gene, CDR3 protein, CDR3 DNA. The D gene is left open where the match is weak. Rows may omit the clone size; those that give it use once, few, many or a size class.

>TRBJ1-4|NA|NA|TRBV30
CAWTKSSGEKLFF
TGTGCCTGGACGAAAAGTTCCGGTGAAAAACTGTTTTTT
>TRBJ2-3|TRBD1|NA|TRBV6-1
CASSLTGAFTDTQYF
TGTGCCAGCAGCTTAACAGGGGCCTTCACAGATACGCAGTATTTT
>TRBJ2-1|TRBD2|NA|TRBV2
CASSELSGGSNNEQFF
TGTGCCAGCAGTGAGCTTAGCGGGGGAAGTAACAATGAGCAGTTCTTC
>TRBJ1-1|NA|NA|TRBV20-1
CSGNRETEAFF
TGCAGTGGTAACAGGGAGACTGAAGCTTTCTTT
>TRBJ2-2|NA|NA|TRBV7-9
CASSVTSPTTTGELFF
TGTGCCAGCAGCGTGACTAGTCCTACCACAACCGGGGAGCTGTTTTTT
>TRBJ1-1|NA|NA|TRBV9
CASSVGTVGTEAFF
TGTGCCAGCAGCGTAGGGACAGTGGGAACTGAAGCTTTCTTT
>TRBJ2-1|NA|once|TRBV5-1
CASSLELADYNEQFF
TGCGCCAGCAGCTTGGAATTAGCGGACTACAATGAGCAGTTCTTC
>TRBJ2-3|TRBD2|NA|TRBV10-1
CASSGPLAGSPTQYF
TGCGCCAGCAGCGGACCACTAGCGGGATCCCCTACGCAGTATTTT
>TRBJ2-1|TRBD1|NA|TRBV15
CATSRDRGSYNEQFF
TGTGCCACCAGCAGAGACAGGGGGTCCTACAATGAGCAGTTCTTC
>TRBJ1-6|NA|NA|TRBV7-2
CASSLNFPINSPLHF
TGTGCCAGCAGCTTAAATTTCCCCATTAATTCACCCCTCCACTTT
>TRBJ1-5|TRBD1|NA|TRBV6-1
CASVLGGQGDQPQHF
TGTGCCAGCGTCCTGGGGGGTCAGGGGGATCAGCCCCAGCATTTT